The clone carrying this T cell receptor (beta chain) was picked up a small number of times. The use of a sample-barcoded 5' primer and a J-beta primer mix characterized a second PCR of roughly 6 to 11 cycles. TCRdb itself ran the 5' RACE reads through MiXCR, one entry per CDR3 protein. The table records 1.5 million to 2 million distinct CDR3 sequences, around 50% of them present only once. This CDR3 is 12 amino acids long. V lost 3 bases, J lost 4 bases, and 7 bases lay in between. In germline, CDR1 is DFQATT, CDR2 SNEGSKA (reference sequence). The data are from a study of blood T cells in healthy people across ages.

Sequenced: blood. The chain is built from TRBV20-1 and TRBJ2-1; D is uncertain. The TCR was taken from a woman aged 40 to 50 in good health. The CDR3 here is CSASIRYNEQFF. In DNA, the CDR3 is TGCAGTGCTAGTATCAGGTACAATGAGCAGTTCTTC.